Here is one T cell receptor beta chain with its context. Its antigen remains unknown. The junction departs from the called germline gene at one end, perhaps through a read error. This entry is derived from a study of tumor-infiltrating lymphocytes in primary liver carcinoma. Study-level points and caveats: A significantly higher top-250-clone fraction was recorded for tumors than for blood (p = 0.039). It was observed that only about 8-25% of the top clones appeared in every one of the five tumor regions.

Germline loops: CDR1 LGHNA, CDR2 YNFKEQ. The CDR3 is 18 residues long. The study co-extracted DNA and RNA from about 19-30 mg of unsorted bulk tissue. Every single tumor sample held over 90% viable tumor cells. TCR beta cDNA was made from 450 to 500 ng total RNA with a constant-region primer. Libraries covering TCR beta were generated through three nested multiplex PCR rounds (using a slightly modified ARM-PCR). The study ran its first two PCR rounds for approximately 10 cycles each, using TRBV1-TRBV30 forward primers and a C-beta reverse primer. Each CDR3 protein is one row after TCRdb ran MiXCR on the multiplex PCR reads. The sample yields around 26,000 distinct CDR3 sequences, around 79% seen once.

The sequence was obtained from a man aged 40-55 years with primary liver carcinoma and hepatitis B virus infection. This sequence joins TRBV4-2 and TRBJ2-3; 10 bases map to TRBD2. Input material: liver tumor tissue from sampling region 3. As for subset: tumor region T3, left-lateral pole. CDR3 DNA: TGTGCCAGCAGTCAAGTGGCGCTTCTAGCGGGAGTAACAGATACGCAGTATTTT. It is translated as CASSQVALLAGVTDTQYF.